One sample yielded the 10 T cell receptor beta chains listed below, sequenced in a study of blood T cell repertoires in COVID-19. Using immunoSEQ multiplex PCR, the repertoire was profiled, and TCRdb retains in-frame clones only, with some absent. The sample carries roughly 260,000 clones, roughly 82% recorded once. Material for sequencing was peripheral blood. These receptor sequences come from a woman of 80 years or more with active or convalescent COVID-19.

The chain links TRBV5-1 to TRBJ2-2; 9 bases fit TRBD1. This CDR3 is 15 amino acids long. Trimming took 2 bases from V and 7 from J; bases not matched to a gene: 6. Per germline, CDR1 SGHRS and CDR2 YFSETQ. CDR3 residues: CASSLQTGGSGELFF. CDR3 nucleotide sequence: TGCGCCAGCAGCTTACAGACAGGGGGTAGCGGGGAGCTGTTTTTT. Supplemented by reference TRBV5-1 and TRBJ2-2, the full variable domain reads KAGVTQTPRYLIKTRGQQVTLSCSPISGHRSVSWYQQTPGQGLQFLFEYFSETQRNKGNFPGRFSGRQFSNSRSEMNVSTLELGDSALYLCASSLQTGGSGELFFGEGSRLTVL.

The chain carries TRBV23-1 and TRBJ1-2; 9 bases are shared with TRBD1. TRBV23-1 is an open reading frame whose function is uncertain. Trimming removed 8 bases from V and 12 bases from J; junction bases left unmatched: 10. The CDR3 loop spans 12 amino acids. The CDR3 loop reads CASAGQGRFDTF. CDR3 sequence (DNA): TGCGCCAGCGCGGGACAGGGCCGGTTCGACACCTTC.

This clone has only one observation. The rearrangement uses TRBV5-1 and TRBJ2-2; possible D gene TRBD2, 5 bases. The germline CDR1 and CDR2 sequences are SGHRS and YFSETQ. The CDR3 contains 14 residues. V lost 2 bases to trimming and J lost 3 bases, with 8 bases between them. The CDR3 spells CASSFLGDTGELFF. The DNA for the CDR3 is TGCGCCAGCAGCTTTCTGGGAGACACCGGGGAGCTGTTTTTT. Based on the CDR3 plus reference TRBV5-1 and TRBJ2-2, the full variable domain is KAGVTQTPRYLIKTRGQQVTLSCSPISGHRSVSWYQQTPGQGLQFLFEYFSETQRNKGNFPGRFSGRQFSNSRSEMNVSTLELGDSALYLCASSFLGDTGELFFGEGSRLTVL.

The chain carries TRBV28 and TRBJ1-5; D possibly corresponds to TRBD1 (5 bases). Trimming stripped 6 bases from V and 2 bases from J, with 14 bases between. Germline V gene sequence: CDR1 MDHEN, CDR2 SYDVKM. CDR3 length: 15 residues. The chain's CDR3 is CASRPAGGGNQPQHF. The CDR3 bases are TGTGCCAGCAGACCGGCCGGGGGTGGCAATCAGCCCCAGCATTTT.

The CDR3 DNA reads as TGTGCCAGCAGCTTGGCTAGCTACGGTGAGCAGTTCTTC. The encoded protein is CASSLASYGEQFF. V is TRBV5-5 and J is TRBJ2-1, with a tentative D call TRBD2 (5 bases). Per the germline V gene, CDR1 is SGHKS and CDR2 is YYEKEE (reference sequence). The CDR3 is made up of 13 amino acids. V shed 0 bases and J shed 9 bases, with 10 bases lying between them.

The chain links TRBV5-6 to TRBJ1-1; TRBD1 is a possible D gene (6 bases). CDR3 length equals 13 residues. CDR1 is SGHDT and CDR2 is YYEEEE in the germline V gene. Deletions cut 2 bases from V and 4 bases from J, with 9 bases between. The CDR3 loop is CASSLQGPTEAFF. CDR3 in DNA: TGTGCCAGCAGCTTACAGGGCCCCACTGAAGCTTTCTTT.

V and J are TRBV19 and TRBJ2-1; tentative D call: TRBD2 (6 bases). The CDR3 is 15 residues long. V was pared by 3 bases and J by 5 bases, with 14 bases between. Germline V CDR1 and CDR2: LNHDA, SQIVND (reference sequence). The DNA of the CDR3 is TGTGCCAGTAGTATCTCTCTAGCGTTAAACAATGAGCAGTTCTTC. This sequence encodes CASSISLALNNEQFF.

The chain uses TRBV5-1 and TRBJ1-2; 11 bases agree with TRBD1. Germline CDR1 reads SGHRS; CDR2 reads YFSETQ. The CDR3 loop spans 16 amino acids. V shed 3 bases and J 7 bases; nucleotides not matched to a gene: 11. CDR3 residues: CASSSGQGAFSSGYTF. Here the CDR3 DNA reads TGCGCCAGCAGCTCCGGACAGGGGGCCTTTTCGTCTGGCTACACCTTC.

The gene calls are TRBV5-4 and TRBJ1-1; TRBD1 matches 7 bases. Germline V gene data show CDR1 as SGHNT and CDR2 as YYREEE (reference sequence). This CDR3 region has 15 residues. V shed 3 bases, J shed 1 base, and the junction held 6 bases outside the gene matches. CDR3 loop: CASSSPGGQNTEAFF. The CDR3 nucleotides are TGTGCCAGCAGCTCGCCAGGGGGGCAGAACACTGAAGCTTTCTTT.

The CDR3 region has the DNA TGCGCCAGCAGCCAAGATGCTAGCGGGAGGACCTACGAGCAGTACTTC. Its protein is CASSQDASGRTYEQYF. V and J are TRBV4-1 and TRBJ2-7; 11 bases align to TRBD2. Trimming at V came to 0 bases and at J to 2 bases, leaving 3 bases not matched to a gene. This CDR3 spans 16 amino acids. Germline V gives CDR1 MGHRA, CDR2 YSYEKL.